This TCR beta chain was documented in a study of OX40 agonist ivuxolimab in advanced cancers. This table comes from immunoSEQ multiplex PCR, and its TCRdb copy is limited to in-frame clones, with some not included. The sample consists of about 48,000 clones, roughly 81% of them appearing once. The CDR3 runs to 14 residues. Germline assignment: CDR1 SGHRS and CDR2 YFSETQ. V lost 4 bases to trimming and J lost 4 bases; unmatched junction nucleotides: 3. V gene TRBV5-1 combines with J gene TRBJ2-5; 11 bases are a match to TRBD1. The receptor comes from an adult with an advanced solid tumor such as melanoma, head and neck, liver or kidney cancer. The material sequenced was CD4+ or CD8+ T cells sorted from blood, taken in a trial of the OX40 agonist ivuxolimab. The CDR3 here is CASSLGQGVETQYF. CDR3 nucleotide sequence: TGCGCCAGCAGCCTGGGACAGGGGGTAGAGACCCAGTACTTC. The full variable domain, completed using reference TRBV5-1 and TRBJ2-5, is KAGVTQTPRYLIKTRGQQVTLSCSPISGHRSVSWYQQTPGQGLQFLFEYFSETQRNKGNFPGRFSGRQFSNSRSEMNVSTLELGDSALYLCASSLGQGVETQYFGPGTRLLVL.